One sample yielded the 21 T cell receptor beta chains listed below, sequenced in a study of radiotherapy plus CTLA-4 blockade in lung cancer. Here immunoSEQ multiplex PCR was the method, and the copy in TCRdb shows in-frame clones only, minus some. Of about 94,000 clones listed, around 80% are singletons. Source: peripheral blood, taken from a patient treated with radiotherapy plus ipilimumab. These receptors came from a human donor with non-small cell lung cancer that progressed on radiotherapy plus ipilimumab.

The V gene is TRBV2, the J gene TRBJ2-2, with 8 nucleotides matching TRBD2. J was trimmed by 4 bases and V by 3 bases; bases with no gene match: 4. CDR1 and CDR2 (germline): SNHLY, FYNNEI. The CDR3 loop spans 15 amino acids. The CDR3 bases are TGTGCCAGCAGTGAGGCAAGCGGGAGCACCGGGGAGCTGTTTTTT. Translated, it gives CASSEASGSTGELFF.

CDR3 in amino acids: CASGRDRGNEKLFF. The DNA of the CDR3 is TGTGCCAGCGGCCGGGACAGGGGTAATGAAAAACTGTTTTTT. This chain uses TRBV6-1 with TRBJ1-4; 10 bases are shared with TRBD1. CDR1 MNHNS and CDR2 SASEGT come from the germline V gene. CDR3 length: 14 amino acids. V shed 8 bases, J shed 4 bases, and the junction held 4 bases outside the gene matches.

Regarding this clone: At one end the junction does not follow the germline gene, possibly because of a read error. The same CDR3 also results from other DNA sequences found in this sample. This chain connects TRBV27 to TRBJ2-2; perhaps TRBD1 as D (6 bases). From germline, CDR1 is MNHEY and CDR2 SMNVEV (reference sequence). The CDR3 contains 15 residues. For the CDR3, the DNA is TGTGCCAGGGGGGATCCGGGACAACACACCGGGGAACTGTTTTTT. Residues: CARGDPGQHTGELFF.

The chain couples TRBV7-9 to TRBJ2-6; unclear D gene. Per germline, CDR1 SEHNR and CDR2 FQNEAQ (reference sequence). V was pared by 8 bases and J by 2 bases, with 10 bases between. This CDR3 contains 14 residues. In DNA form, the CDR3 reads TGTGCCAGCTTTCCAGCTGCTGGGGCCAACGTCCTGACTTTC. Translation gives CASFPAAGANVLTF.

The chain uses TRBV10-2 and TRBJ2-3; TRBD1 agrees at 7 bases. The CDR3 totals 15 residues. V lost 7 bases, J lost 3 bases, and 10 bases stayed unmatched. Germline V gene lookup returns CDR1 WSHSY and CDR2 SAAADI. The CDR3 nucleotides read TGCGCCAGCACCCCTAACAGGGGATGGACAGATACGCAGTATTTT. Translated: CASTPNRGWTDTQYF.

The chain is built from TRBV5-1 and TRBJ1-2; D possibly corresponds to TRBD1 (5 bases). CDR3 length: 15 amino acids. Trimming stripped 0 bases from V and 8 bases from J, with 17 bases between. CDR1 and CDR2 from the germline V gene are SGHRS and YFSETQ. The CDR3 coding sequence is TGCGCCAGCAGCTTGGATTTAGCAGGGAGTCGGGGCTACACCTTC. This gives the protein CASSLDLAGSRGYTF. The full variable domain, completed using reference TRBV5-1 and TRBJ1-2, is KAGVTQTPRYLIKTRGQQVTLSCSPISGHRSVSWYQQTPGQGLQFLFEYFSETQRNKGNFPGRFSGRQFSNSRSEMNVSTLELGDSALYLCASSLDLAGSRGYTFGSGTRLTVV.

The chain couples TRBV7-6 to TRBJ1-1, with a weak D call TRBD1 (6 bases). Germline V lookup: CDR1 SGHVS, CDR2 FNYEAQ. Trimming took off 4 bases at V and 4 bases at J, with 22 bases between the two ends. The CDR3 runs to 17 residues. The CDR3 sequence is CASSSGKGEGPFTEAFF. DNA for the CDR3: TGTGCCAGCAGCTCGGGAAAGGGGGAGGGTCCCTTCACTGAAGCTTTCTTT.

J is TRBJ1-1 and V is TRBV4-1; D perhaps matches TRBD1 (5 bases). V was clipped by 0 bases and J by 5 bases, with 13 bases between them. The CDR3 runs to 15 residues. CDR1 and CDR2 from the germline V gene are MGHRA and YSYEKL. The CDR3 DNA reads as TGCGCCAGCAGCCAAGAGGGTGGGGGGTTTACTGAAGCTTTCTTT. The encoded protein is CASSQEGGGFTEAFF.

The V and J genes are TRBV7-2 and TRBJ2-1, with D unresolved. The ends were cut back, 5 bases at V and 2 bases at J, with 7 bases in the middle. The CDR3 is 13 amino acids. Germline V CDR1 and CDR2: SGHTA, FQGNSA. This chain's CDR3 is CASSHGTYNEQFF. CDR3 nucleotides: TGTGCCAGCAGCCATGGGACCTACAATGAGCAGTTCTTC.

The V gene is TRBV20-1, the J gene TRBJ1-2, with D uncertain. Germline V gene lookup returns CDR1 DFQATT and CDR2 SNEGSKA (reference sequence). This CDR3 spans 11 amino acids. Trimming took 6 bases from V and 6 from J, leaving 11 bases between them. The CDR3 sequence is CSALGVDGYTF. The CDR3 DNA reads TGCAGTGCCCTCGGTGTTGATGGCTACACCTTC.

The V and J genes are TRBV23-1 and TRBJ1-3; TRBD1 aligns across 7 bases. TRBV23-1 is assigned to the ORF class and has an uncertain function. The V and J ends lost 2 bases and 3 bases, in that order; junction bases with no gene match: 4. This CDR3 spans 15 amino acids. The CDR3 loop is CASSQPTGNGNTIYF. The CDR3 bases are TGCGCCAGCAGTCAACCGACAGGGAATGGAAACACCATATATTTT.

The gene calls are TRBV28 and TRBJ2-5; 7 bases line up with TRBD2. V was clipped by 3 bases and J by 4 bases; unmatched bases: 11. This CDR3 region has 16 residues. The germline gives CDR1 MDHEN, CDR2 SYDVKM. The CDR3 here is CASSFGGRGTIETQYF. In DNA, the CDR3 is TGTGCCAGCAGTTTCGGAGGGAGGGGCACAATAGAGACCCAGTACTTC.

This chain links TRBV30 with TRBJ2-3, with unresolved D. Trimming took off 0 bases at V and 4 bases at J, with 5 bases between the two ends. The CDR3 extends over 12 amino acids. CDR1 is GTSNPN and CDR2 is SVGIG in the germline V gene (reference sequence). CDR3 loop: CAWSVNPDTQYF. CDR3 nucleotides: TGTGCCTGGAGTGTAAATCCAGATACGCAGTATTTT.

This chain connects TRBV5-1 to TRBJ2-3; 8 nucleotides align to TRBD1. The trim removed 4 bases at V and 1 base at J, leaving 2 bases unmatched. There are 14 residues in the CDR3. CDR1 SGHRS and CDR2 YFSETQ come from the germline V gene. CDR3 sequence (DNA): TGCGCCAGCAGCGTGGGACAGGGCACAGATACGCAGTATTTT. It codes for CASSVGQGTDTQYF. The variable domain in full, with the rest retrieved from reference TRBV5-1 and TRBJ2-3, is KAGVTQTPRYLIKTRGQQVTLSCSPISGHRSVSWYQQTPGQGLQFLFEYFSETQRNKGNFPGRFSGRQFSNSRSEMNVSTLELGDSALYLCASSVGQGTDTQYFGPGTRLTVL.

Turning to this clone: The sample holds other DNA sequences that translate to the same CDR3. The chain joins TRBV29-1 to TRBJ1-5; D is unresolved. Germline-derived CDR1 and CDR2 are SQVTM and ANQGSEA. V was pared by 4 bases and J by 0 bases, with 10 bases between. The CDR3 has 14 amino acids. CDR3 sequence reads: CSVGTDYSNQPQHF. For the CDR3, the DNA is TGCAGCGTTGGAACTGACTATAGCAATCAGCCCCAGCATTTT.

This chain joins TRBV11-2 and TRBJ1-1, with TRBD1 identical over 7 bases. This CDR3 contains 15 residues. Looked up from germline, CDR1 is SGHAT and CDR2 is FQNNGV. V shed 5 bases and J 1 base; nucleotides not matched to a gene: 7. The CDR3: CASSTIRGGNTEAFF. The CDR3 nucleotides read TGTGCCAGCAGCACCATCAGGGGGGGGAACACTGAAGCTTTCTTT.

The rearrangement uses TRBV7-9 and TRBJ1-2; a weak D match, TRBD1 (6 bases). V was pared by 1 base and J by 3 bases, with 6 bases between. This CDR3 has 13 amino acids. The germline V gene has CDR1 SEHNR and CDR2 FQNEAQ (reference sequence). CDR3 in DNA: TGTGCCAGCAGCTTAGGGACAGACTATGGCTACACCTTC. Translating gives CASSLGTDYGYTF.

This chain uses TRBV4-1 with TRBJ2-7, with D perhaps matching TRBD1 (5 bases). V lost 1 base to trimming and J lost 4 bases, with 14 bases between them. This CDR3 comprises 15 residues. CDR1 is MGHRA and CDR2 is YSYEKL in the germline V gene. The CDR3 DNA reads TGCGCCAGCAGCCAAGCGACAGCTTCAGTTTACGAGCAGTACTTC. It translates to CASSQATASVYEQYF.

This chain connects TRBV27 to TRBJ1-1; D not resolved. Germline values: CDR1 MNHEY, CDR2 SMNVEV (reference sequence). The CDR3 spans 13 residues. Trimming took 6 bases from V and 5 from J, leaving 13 bases between them. The CDR3 here is CASSPRVGTEAFF. CDR3 in DNA: TGTGCCAGCAGCCCCAGAGTGGGGACTGAAGCTTTCTTT.

The chain joins TRBV6-6 to TRBJ2-1; D is uncertain. The germline V gene encodes CDR1 MNHNY and CDR2 SVGAGI (reference sequence). With 5 bases removed from V and 6 bases from J, the gap between germline ends came to 11 bases. This CDR3 is 13 amino acids long. The chain's CDR3 is CASSPSIGNEQFF. The CDR3 coding sequence is TGTGCCAGCAGTCCTTCCATCGGCAATGAGCAGTTCTTC.

This clone was recorded only once. This rearrangement joins TRBV18 to TRBJ2-2; TRBD2 matches 9 bases. Per the germline V gene, CDR1 is KGHSH and CDR2 is LQKENI. CDR3 length equals 17 residues. With 2 bases clipped from V and 5 bases from J, the junction kept 9 bases outside the gene matches. CDR3 in amino acids: CASSPAGGPHQTGELFF. The CDR3 coding sequence is TGTGCCAGCTCACCAGCGGGAGGGCCCCATCAAACCGGGGAGCTGTTTTTT. The variable domain in full, completed from reference TRBV18 and TRBJ2-2, reads NAGVMQNPRHLVRRRGQEARLRCSPMKGHSHVYWYRQLPEEGLKFMVYLQKENIIDESGMPKERFSAEFPKEGPSILRIQQVVRGDSAAYFCASSPAGGPHQTGELFFGEGSRLTVL.